These T cell receptor beta chains were read from a single sample in a study of T cells in Graves' hyperthyroidism and ophthalmopathy. TCRdb used MiXCR to reprocess the multiplex PCR reads, holding one entry per CDR3 protein. The sample has around 360,000 distinct CDR3 sequences; over 12% are singletons. Sequenced input: blood. Receptor source: a woman aged 55-70 years with Graves' ophthalmopathy. Each CDR3 is given with its conserved first and last residue. The D gene is left open where the match is weak. For some rows the clone size is stated as once, few or many, or as a class when expanded; others skip it.

CDR3nt | CDR3aa | v_gene | d_gene | abundance | j_gene
TGCAGTGCCCCCGACGCAGGTTTGAACACTGAAGCTTTCTTT | CSAPDAGLNTEAFF | TRBV20-1 | - | many | TRBJ1-1
TGTGCCAGCAGTTTAGTACAGGGAGATACGCAGTATTTT | CASSLVQGDTQYF | TRBV12-3/TRBV12-4 | - | - | TRBJ2-3
TGTGCCTGGGGACTAGTTGGGAATGAGCAGTTCTTC | CAWGLVGNEQFF | TRBV30 | TRBD2 | many | TRBJ2-1
TGTGCCAGTAGTATAACCCCGCGTTCCGGGGCGAACTATGGCTACACCTTC | CASSITPRSGANYGYTF | TRBV19 | - | many | TRBJ1-2
TGTGCCAGCAGCAATCACGATCGGTGGGAAGCTTTCTTT | CASSNHDRWEAFF | TRBV11-2 | - | many | TRBJ1-1
TGCAGCGTTGACGGGAGCGGGAAAAGAAATGAGCAGTTCTTC | CSVDGSGKRNEQFF | TRBV29-1 | TRBD2 | - | TRBJ2-1
TGTGCCAGCAGCCAAGATCGGGGACTAGCGGGTCATCAGACCCAGTACTTC | CASSQDRGLAGHQTQYF | TRBV14 | TRBD2 | few | TRBJ2-5
TGTGCCAGCAGCTTAGCGCCAAATCAAGAGACCCAGTACTTC | CASSLAPNQETQYF | TRBV7-9 | - | many | TRBJ2-5
TGTGCCAGCAGCACAGGACGTCCGTACGGCTACACCTTC | CASSTGRPYGYTF | TRBV28 | - | many | TRBJ1-2
TGTGCCAGCTCACCATCGGAATCGGGCCGAAACACCATATATTTT | CASSPSESGRNTIYF | TRBV18 | - | - | TRBJ1-3
TGTGCCAGCTCACCACAGGGGAGGGAGCAGTACTTC | CASSPQGREQYF | TRBV18 | - | many | TRBJ2-7
TGTGCCAGCAGCGATCAAACAGGGAACACTGAAGCTTTCTTT | CASSDQTGNTEAFF | TRBV9 | - | once | TRBJ1-1
TGTGCTAGTGTCCCCCCCGGGGGAACGAACACTGAAGCTTTCTTT | CASVPPGGTNTEAFF | TRBV12-5 | - | few | TRBJ1-1
TGTGCCAGCAGCTCTGGTGGGCAGGAAGCTTTATTT | CASSSGGQEALF | TRBV7-9 | - | few | TRBJ1-1
TGTGCCAGCAGTTTATTGGGACCCCGGGGCGAGCAGTACTTC | CASSLLGPRGEQYF | TRBV28 | - | - | TRBJ2-7
TGCAGTGCTAGCCGAGGACTGGACGAGCAGTACTTC | CSASRGLDEQYF | TRBV20-1 | - | - | TRBJ2-7
TGTGCCAGCAGCGACAGGGGTTCCGGAAACACCATATATTTT | CASSDRGSGNTIYF | TRBV2 | TRBD1 | many | TRBJ1-3
TGTGCCAGTAGTATAGACAGGGGTGGCAATCAGCCCCAGCATTTT | CASSIDRGGNQPQHF | TRBV19 | - | - | TRBJ1-5
TGTGCCAGCAGCGGACATACTGAAGCTTTCTTT | CASSGHTEAFF | TRBV2 | - | - | TRBJ1-1
TGTGCCAGCACTCGGGGCAGTCCAATCTCTGGAAACACCATATATTTT | CASTRGSPISGNTIYF | TRBV2 | - | many | TRBJ1-3
TGTGCCACCGAGGGGGACTGGACTAGCGGGAGTACCGGGGAGCTGTTTTTT | CATEGDWTSGSTGELFF | TRBV15 | TRBD2 | - | TRBJ2-2
TGCGCCAGCAGCTCGGGGGGACTAAACATTCAGTACTTC | CASSSGGLNIQYF | TRBV5-1 | TRBD2 | few | TRBJ2-4
TGTGCCAGCAGCCTACACTTAGACTCCTACGAGCAGTACTTC | CASSLHLDSYEQYF | TRBV9 | - | few | TRBJ2-7
TGTGCCAGCACCTTCGGCGGGGGGTCACCCCTCCACTTT | CASTFGGGSPLHF | TRBV2 | - | many | TRBJ1-6
TGTGCCAGCAGTTACTCGACAGGGAACTCCTACGAGCAGTACTTC | CASSYSTGNSYEQYF | TRBV6-5 | TRBD1 | many | TRBJ2-7
TGTGCCAGCAGTCCAGGACTAGGGAGCTCCTACGAGCAGTACTTC | CASSPGLGSSYEQYF | TRBV27 | TRBD2 | few | TRBJ2-7
TGTGCCTGGAGTCCCCGACTCGGGTACCAAGAGACCCAGTACTTC | CAWSPRLGYQETQYF | TRBV30 | - | many | TRBJ2-5
TGTGCCAGTAACCCCCGGGACAGTTACAATGAGCAGTTCTTC | CASNPRDSYNEQFF | TRBV19 | TRBD1 | few | TRBJ2-1
TGTGCCAGCAGTTCGTTCAGGGCGAATGAGCAGTTCTTC | CASSSFRANEQFF | TRBV27 | - | many | TRBJ2-1
TGCAGTGCTAGACGACTAGCGGGAGGGAATCAAGAGACCCAGTACTTC | CSARRLAGGNQETQYF | TRBV20-1 | TRBD2 | few | TRBJ2-5
TGTGCCAGCAGCTCATACTCTAGCGGCGTTGAGTACTTC | CASSSYSSGVEYF | TRBV7-9 | TRBD2 | many | TRBJ2-5
TGCAGCGTTTGGGACAACTACGAGCAGTACTTC | CSVWDNYEQYF | TRBV29-1 | - | - | TRBJ2-7
TGCAGTGCTAGGAGGACTAGCGGGAAGCAAGAGACCCAGTACTTC | CSARRTSGKQETQYF | TRBV20-1 | TRBD2 | many | TRBJ2-5
TGTGCCAGCAGCAGGGAGGTGGCCGTGGGGTTCACAGATACGCAGTATTTT | CASSREVAVGFTDTQYF | TRBV11-2 | - | many | TRBJ2-3
TGCAGTGCTGCTGTGACGACTAGCACAGATACGCAGTATTTT | CSAAVTTSTDTQYF | TRBV20-1 | - | many | TRBJ2-3
TGTGCCACCAGTGATTTGCGAGCAGGGGGGCTGGAGACCCAGTACTTC | CATSDLRAGGLETQYF | TRBV24-1 | - | - | TRBJ2-5
TGTGCCAGCAGTTTGGACAGGGGTGGCAATCAGCCCCAGCATTTT | CASSLDRGGNQPQHF | TRBV27 | TRBD1 | many | TRBJ1-5